Below, 21 T cell receptor beta chains from the same sample are listed, as sequenced in a study of T cells expressing NK-cell markers. TCRdb re-analyzed the 5' RACE reads; it lists each CDR3 protein once, without DNA. The repertoire table contains some 460,000 distinct CDR3 sequences. The sequenced sample consisted of blood T cells: a sorted CD56 or NKG2C T cell subset, CD4+ or CD8+ T cells, or bulk PBMC T cells (not recorded which). The receptors derive from a woman aged 45-59 years in good health.

The chain couples TRBV30 to TRBJ2-3; TCRdb selects TRBD2, and the lack of DNA leaves this call unchecked. The CDR3 contains 14 residues. Germline CDR1 GTSNPN, CDR2 SVGIG (reference sequence). The CDR3 loop reads CAWSPGRALSTQYF.

The rearrangement uses TRBV7-8 and TRBJ2-5. This CDR3 is 13 amino acids long. Germline values: CDR1 SGHVS, CDR2 FQNEAQ. CDR3 region: CASSLGMRETQYF.

This sequence joins TRBV20-1 and TRBJ2-1; TCRdb proposes TRBD2, but this gene call is untestable without DNA. Looked up from germline, CDR1 is DFQATT and CDR2 is SNEGSKA (reference sequence). There are 13 residues in the CDR3. Here the CDR3 reads CSARIGLRGFQFF.

The rearrangement joins TRBV19 to TRBJ1-5. Germline V lookup: CDR1 LNHDA, CDR2 SQIVND (reference sequence). The CDR3 is 14 residues long. CDR3 sequence: CASSKKDSNQPQHF.

The gene calls are TRBV6-5 and TRBJ2-3; lacking DNA, the TRBD2 call made by TCRdb goes unchecked. This CDR3 has 19 amino acids. Germline CDR1 reads MNHEY; CDR2 reads SVGAGI. The CDR3 region is CAAGLVGLPRREFTDTQYF.

V and J are TRBV20-1 and TRBJ2-1; as DNA is missing, the TRBD2 call by TCRdb cannot be tested. There are 12 residues in the CDR3. From germline, CDR1 is DFQATT and CDR2 SNEGSKA (reference sequence). Here the CDR3 reads CSAAPGLGEQFF.

The CDR3 here is CASSEGLTEGTQYF. This chain connects TRBV3-1 to TRBJ2-3; TCRdb selects TRBD2, and the lack of DNA leaves this call unchecked. The CDR3 runs to 14 residues. Germline CDR1 LGHDT, CDR2 YNNKEL (reference sequence).

J is TRBJ2-3 and V is TRBV5-5; TCRdb's D call, TRBD1, is unchecked because there is no DNA. This CDR3 comprises 13 residues. Per the germline V gene, CDR1 is SGHKS and CDR2 is YYEKEE (reference sequence). The CDR3: CASRVPLTDTQYF.

The rearrangement uses TRBV24-1 and TRBJ2-1; TCRdb indicates TRBD2, and absent DNA this call remains unverified. From germline, CDR1 is KGHDR and CDR2 SFDVKD. This CDR3 comprises 16 residues. CDR3: CATSDGTSGTWNEQFF.

The chain has TRBV7-2 and TRBJ1-5. CDR3 length: 13 residues. Germline lookup yields CDR1 SGHTA and CDR2 FQGNSA. CDR3 amino acids: CASSLEPGWAQHF. Full variable domain (rest looked up from reference TRBV7-2 and TRBJ1-5): GAGVSQSPSNKVTEKGKDVELRCDPISGHTALYWYRQSLGQGLEFLIYFQGNSAPDKSGLPSDRFSAERTGGSVSTLTIQRTQQEDSAVYLCASSLEPGWAQHFGDGTRLSIL.

The chain recombines TRBV20-1 with TRBJ2-2. The CDR3 has 15 residues. Germline-derived CDR1 and CDR2 are DFQATT and SNEGSKA (reference sequence). CDR3 amino acids: CSAKATVDNTGELFF.

V and J are TRBV25-1 and TRBJ2-1; the TCRdb call, TRBD2, lacks DNA for checking. The CDR3 has 13 amino acids. Looked up from germline, CDR1 is MGHDK and CDR2 is SYGVNS. Here the CDR3 reads CASSRLAANEQFF.

The V and J genes are TRBV7-6 and TRBJ2-1; TCRdb picks TRBD2, but there is no DNA to check that call. Germline loops: CDR1 SGHVS, CDR2 FNYEAQ. The CDR3 is 15 residues long. The CDR3 loop reads CASGLAGGHNNEQFF.

The chain joins TRBV20-1 to TRBJ1-2. The CDR3 totals 11 residues. Germline CDR1 reads DFQATT; CDR2 reads SNEGSKA (reference sequence). This CDR3 reads CSAYLKSGYTF.

The V gene is TRBV4-2, the J gene TRBJ2-2; TCRdb designates TRBD2, a call that cannot be tested without DNA. The V gene's germline CDR1 is LGHNA and CDR2 YNFKEQ. The CDR3 loop spans 18 amino acids. The CDR3 loop reads CASSQSSSGRAHTGELFF.

V gene TRBV30 combines with J gene TRBJ2-2; TCRdb's D gene call, TRBD2, goes unchecked for lack of DNA. Germline CDR1 GTSNPN, CDR2 SVGIG (reference sequence). This CDR3 has 16 residues. CDR3 sequence reads: CAWSVLVGSGTGELFF. Filled out from reference TRBV30 and TRBJ2-2, the complete variable domain reads SQTIHQWPATLVQPVGSPLSLECTVEGTSNPNLYWYRQAAGRGLQLLFYSVGIGQISSEVPQNLSASRPQDRQFILSSKKLLLSDSGFYLCAWSVLVGSGTGELFFGEGSRLTVL.

This sequence joins TRBV6-5 and TRBJ1-1; the D call from TCRdb, TRBD1, cannot be confirmed without DNA. The length of the CDR3 is 16 residues. In germline, CDR1 is MNHEY, CDR2 SVGAGI. The CDR3 is CASTRTGGLGNTEAFF.

V is TRBV6-2 or TRBV6-3 and J is TRBJ2-7; TCRdb reports TRBD2, a call that lacks DNA to check it against. CDR1 and CDR2 from the germline V gene are MNHEY and SVGEGT. CDR3 length: 14 residues. The CDR3 region is CASEGGGPGLEQYF.

The chain has TRBV29-1 and TRBJ2-1; TCRdb gives TRBD2 as the D gene, but with no DNA this cannot be confirmed. CDR1 and CDR2 from the germline V gene are SQVTM and ANQGSEA. The CDR3 extends over 15 amino acids. Here the CDR3 reads CSVEGTSHSYNEQFF.

The chain joins TRBV4-2 to TRBJ2-1; TCRdb's D gene call, TRBD2, goes unchecked for lack of DNA. CDR1 LGHNA and CDR2 YNFKEQ come from the germline V gene. This CDR3 is 16 amino acids long. The CDR3: CASSREVEYAYNEQFF.

The V call is TRBV6-5, the J call TRBJ1-1. Germline V gives CDR1 MNHEY, CDR2 SVGAGI. This CDR3 spans 12 amino acids. CDR3 sequence: CASKTLYTEAFF.